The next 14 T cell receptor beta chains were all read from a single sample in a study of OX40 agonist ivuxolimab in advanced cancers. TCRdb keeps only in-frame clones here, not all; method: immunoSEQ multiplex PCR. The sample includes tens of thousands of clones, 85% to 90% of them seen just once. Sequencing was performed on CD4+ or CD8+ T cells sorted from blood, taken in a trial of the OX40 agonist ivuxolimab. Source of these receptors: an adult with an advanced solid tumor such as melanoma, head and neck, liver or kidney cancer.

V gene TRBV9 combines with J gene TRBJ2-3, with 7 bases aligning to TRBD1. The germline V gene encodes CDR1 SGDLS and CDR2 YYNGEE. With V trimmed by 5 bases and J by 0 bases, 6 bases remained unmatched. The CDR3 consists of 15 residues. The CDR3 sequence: CASSHPGQSTDTQYF. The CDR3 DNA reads TGTGCCAGCAGTCATCCGGGACAGAGCACAGATACGCAGTATTTT.

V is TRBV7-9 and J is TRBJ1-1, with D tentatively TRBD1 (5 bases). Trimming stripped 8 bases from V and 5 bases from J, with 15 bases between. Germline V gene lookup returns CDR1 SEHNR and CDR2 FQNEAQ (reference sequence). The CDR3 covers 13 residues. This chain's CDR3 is CASGGQGWTEAFF. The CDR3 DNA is TGTGCCAGCGGCGGCCAGGGATGGACTGAAGCTTTCTTT.

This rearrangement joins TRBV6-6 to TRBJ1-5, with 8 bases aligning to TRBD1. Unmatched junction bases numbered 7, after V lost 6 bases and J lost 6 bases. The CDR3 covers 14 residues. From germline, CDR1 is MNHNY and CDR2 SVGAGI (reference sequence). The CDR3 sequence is CASRTTGGGQPQHF. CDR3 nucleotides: TGTGCCAGCAGGACCACAGGGGGTGGTCAGCCCCAGCATTTT.

The CDR3: CASSEGGRAVNEQFF. CDR3 DNA sequence: TGTGCCAGCAGTGAGGGCGGGAGGGCCGTAAATGAGCAGTTCTTC. The J gene is TRBJ2-1, the V gene TRBV6-1; 9 bases map to TRBD2. CDR1 is MNHNS, CDR2 SASEGT, per germline. The junction had 7 bases not matched to a gene; V was cut back by 3 bases and J by 7 bases. This CDR3 region has 15 residues.

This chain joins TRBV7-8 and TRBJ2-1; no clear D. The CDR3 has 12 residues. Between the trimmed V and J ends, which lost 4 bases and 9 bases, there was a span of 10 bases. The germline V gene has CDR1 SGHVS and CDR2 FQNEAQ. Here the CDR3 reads CASSYPPPEQFF. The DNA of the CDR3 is TGTGCCAGCAGCTACCCCCCCCCTGAGCAGTTCTTC.

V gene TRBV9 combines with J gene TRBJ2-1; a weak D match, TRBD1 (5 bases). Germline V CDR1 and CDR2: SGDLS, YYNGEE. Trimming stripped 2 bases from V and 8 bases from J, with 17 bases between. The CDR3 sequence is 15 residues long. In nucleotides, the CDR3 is TGTGCCAGCAGCGTGACAGTCCTAGGCGCCGATGAGCAGTTCTTC. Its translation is CASSVTVLGADEQFF.

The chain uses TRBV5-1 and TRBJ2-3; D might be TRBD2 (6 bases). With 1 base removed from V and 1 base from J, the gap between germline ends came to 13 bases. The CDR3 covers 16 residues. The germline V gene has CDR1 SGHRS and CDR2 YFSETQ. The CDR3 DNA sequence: TGCGCCAGCAGCTTGCCCAGCGGGTCTGGCACAGATACGCAGTATTTT. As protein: CASSLPSGSGTDTQYF.

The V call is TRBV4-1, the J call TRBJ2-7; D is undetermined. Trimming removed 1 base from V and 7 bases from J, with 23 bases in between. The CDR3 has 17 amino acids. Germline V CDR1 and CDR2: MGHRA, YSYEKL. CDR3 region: CASSQVGSPASGREQYF. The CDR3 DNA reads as TGCGCCAGCAGCCAAGTCGGGTCCCCAGCTAGTGGTCGGGAGCAGTACTTC.

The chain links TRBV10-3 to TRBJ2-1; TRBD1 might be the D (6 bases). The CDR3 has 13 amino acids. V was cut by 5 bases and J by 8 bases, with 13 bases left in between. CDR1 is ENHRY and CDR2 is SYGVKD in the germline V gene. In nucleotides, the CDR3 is TGTGCCATCAGTCCCCGGACAGAAGATGAGCAGTTCTTC. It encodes CAISPRTEDEQFF.

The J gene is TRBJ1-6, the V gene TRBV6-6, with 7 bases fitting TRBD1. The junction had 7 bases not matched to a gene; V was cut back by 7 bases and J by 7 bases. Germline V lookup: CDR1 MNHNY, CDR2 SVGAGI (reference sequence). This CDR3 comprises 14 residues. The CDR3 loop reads CASNDRVLNSPLHF. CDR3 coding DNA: TGTGCCAGCAACGACAGGGTTTTGAATTCACCCCTCCACTTT.

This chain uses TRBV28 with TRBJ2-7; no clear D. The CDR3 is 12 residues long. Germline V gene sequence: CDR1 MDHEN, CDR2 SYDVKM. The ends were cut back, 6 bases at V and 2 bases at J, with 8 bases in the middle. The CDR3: CASSAGTYEQYF. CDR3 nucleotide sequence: TGTGCCAGCAGCGCTGGGACCTACGAGCAGTACTTC.

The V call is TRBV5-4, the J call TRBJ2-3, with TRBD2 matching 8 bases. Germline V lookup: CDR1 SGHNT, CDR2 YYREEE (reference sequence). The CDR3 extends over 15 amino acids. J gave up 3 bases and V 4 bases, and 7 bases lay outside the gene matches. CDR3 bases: TGTGCCAGCAGCCTCCGGGAGGGAGGGACAGATACGCAGTATTTT. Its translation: CASSLREGGTDTQYF.

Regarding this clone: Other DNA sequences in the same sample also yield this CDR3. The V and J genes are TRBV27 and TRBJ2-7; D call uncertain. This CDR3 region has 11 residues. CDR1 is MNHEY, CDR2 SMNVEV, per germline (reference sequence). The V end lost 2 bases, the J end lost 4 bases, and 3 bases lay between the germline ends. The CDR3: CASSLGYEQYF. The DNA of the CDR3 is TGTGCCAGCAGTTTAGGTTACGAGCAGTACTTC.

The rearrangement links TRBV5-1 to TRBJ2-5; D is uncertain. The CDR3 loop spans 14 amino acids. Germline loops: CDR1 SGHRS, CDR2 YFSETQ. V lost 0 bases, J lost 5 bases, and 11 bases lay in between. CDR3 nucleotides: TGCGCCAGCAGCTTGGACCACTCGTGGGAGACCCAGTACTTC. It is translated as CASSLDHSWETQYF.